What follows describes a single T cell receptor (beta chain). Its antigen is unidentified. These data belong to a study of cytomegalovirus exposure and HLA in healthy donors. Study-wide background: Membership in the Caucasian-associated ancestry cluster was found for 81% of 350 to 450 genotyped donors.

Study conclusions and caveats: In an earlier analysis, most TCR beta V segments were productive about 87% or about 30% of the time.

13 Jbeta primers and 60 Vbeta primers were used for the PCR. Profiling relied on immunoSEQ multiplex PCR, and the TCRdb table lists in-frame clones only, not all of them. This sample has 60,000 to 70,000 clones, with around 75% found just once. The TCR originated in a middle-aged woman in good health and CMV-seropositive. The sequencing input was PBMCs.

This chain's CDR3 is CASSLTLGEQYF. CDR3 DNA sequence: TGCGCCAGCAGCTTGACCCTAGGCGAGCAGTACTTC. The chain carries TRBV5-1 and TRBJ2-7; D is unresolved. Trimming removed 1 base at V and 6 bases at J, with 8 bases between. CDR3 length equals 12 residues. Germline V gene data show CDR1 as SGHRS and CDR2 as YFSETQ.